These T cell receptor beta chains were read from a single sample in a study of T cell responses to AZD1222 COVID-19 vaccine. Profiling relied on immunoSEQ multiplex PCR, and the TCRdb table lists in-frame clones only, not all of them. The sample carries fewer than 150,000 clones, approximately 90% recorded once. Here the sequenced sample was peripheral blood, taken 28 days after the second AZD1222 dose. Receptors originate from an adult who received the AZD1222 COVID-19 vaccine. Both conserved end residues are part of each CDR3.

j_call v_call cdr3_aa
TRBJ1-5 TRBV7-2 CASSLADTISNQPQHF
TRBJ2-3 TRBV7-6 CASSLAMRDTQYF
TRBJ1-4 TRBV7-9 CASSPPGGGGNEKLFF
TRBJ2-1 TRBV7-3 CASSSLAGGRSSYNEQFF
TRBJ2-1 TRBV7-8 CASSSLAGARIESYNEQFF
TRBJ2-7 TRBV12-5 CASGPGPGSEQYF
TRBJ1-1 TRBV11-2 CASSSGRGKGPLEAFF
TRBJ2-5 TRBV3-1/TRBV3-2 CASSQDRRETQYF
TRBJ1-1 TRBV6-5 CASSSPGSRAFF
TRBJ1-5 TRBV29-1 CSVFSGDQPQHF
TRBJ2-7 TRBV12-5 CASGLTGGHEQYF
TRBJ1-2 TRBV28 CASNYYGYTF
TRBJ2-5 TRBV18 CASSPLGPAGGRQETQYF
TRBJ1-5 TRBV19 CASSIRDRNQPQHF
TRBJ1-2 TRBV4-1 CASSQNTKSPNYGYTF
TRBJ2-7 TRBV6-5 CASSSTGSDYEQYF
TRBJ1-2 TRBV11-3 CASGWGDSLYGYTF
TRBJ2-2 TRBV7-8 CASSSFKNTGELFF
TRBJ2-5 TRBV7-2 CASSSPTPQETQYF
TRBJ2-1 TRBV7-9 CASRPAYRDHNEQFF
TRBJ2-1 TRBV18 CASSPLDRLAHNEQFF
TRBJ2-2 TRBV5-1 CASSWGTGVQLSGELFF
TRBJ1-3 TRBV19 CASSDTLGQGHTIYF
TRBJ2-5 TRBV12-3/TRBV12-4 CASRGTTRGTQYF
TRBJ1-5 TRBV2 CASRGQAGNQPQHF
TRBJ2-5 TRBV13 CASSSTDRGGQETQYF
TRBJ1-6 TRBV4-1 CASSLQPGQGNSPLHF
TRBJ2-7 TRBV7-2 CASSLGGHPYEQYF
TRBJ1-1 TRBV30 CAPRGGNTEAFF
TRBJ1-3 TRBV30 CAWSGRDSYTIYF
TRBJ2-5 TRBV7-8 CASSGWTGVKETQYF
TRBJ1-6 TRBV5-6 CASSLVGGNASPLHF
TRBJ2-3 TRBV9 CASSVVRAGGLADTQYF
TRBJ2-3 TRBV5-1 CASSLRGTSTDTQYF
TRBJ1-2 TRBV4-2 CASSQDPDRVNGYTF
TRBJ2-7 TRBV6-4 CASSEVVGRTYEQYF
TRBJ2-3 TRBV5-8 CASSLPGADTQYF
TRBJ1-5 TRBV7-2 CASSLGSQGLRNQPQHF
TRBJ1-5 TRBV7-9 CASSLQGENQPQHF
TRBJ2-1 TRBV6-5 CASTGDRVYNEQFF
TRBJ2-2 TRBV10-3 CAISELAGVNTGELFF
TRBJ2-7 TRBV11-2 CASSLGQDGIYEQYF
TRBJ1-1 TRBV19 CASSIEAGPEAFF
TRBJ2-2 TRBV11-1 CASRPQGKGELFF
TRBJ2-1 TRBV7-3 CASSPRQGTYNEQFF
TRBJ2-7 TRBV27 CASSLSSGGPYEQYF
TRBJ2-7 TRBV28 CASRWDSSYEQYF
TRBJ2-3 TRBV7-2 CASSLQQGATDTQYF
TRBJ1-5 TRBV5-1 CASRFPMSQHF
TRBJ1-2 TRBV28 CASTGTLYGYTF